This T cell receptor beta chain was captured by sequencing in a study of control samples from healthy donors and cancer patients. Data came from immunoSEQ multiplex PCR; TCRdb stores just in-frame clones and leaves some out. The sample includes under 70,000 clones, approximately 90% seen only once; the top ten take approximately 1.2%. The CDR3 sequence is 22 residues long. V shed 0 bases and J 4 bases; nucleotides not matched to a gene: 16. Germline CDR1 reads LGHNA; CDR2 reads YNFKEQ. The sequenced sample was PBMCs. The receptor was derived from a woman aged 45-65 years with colorectal cancer. The gene calls are TRBV4-2 and TRBJ2-3, with 16 bases aligning to TRBD2. The DNA of the CDR3 is TGTGCCAGCAGCCAAGATCGATCGACGGGACTAGCGGGGGGGCTGGGCGCAGATACGCAGTATTTT. It translates to CASSQDRSTGLAGGLGADTQYF.